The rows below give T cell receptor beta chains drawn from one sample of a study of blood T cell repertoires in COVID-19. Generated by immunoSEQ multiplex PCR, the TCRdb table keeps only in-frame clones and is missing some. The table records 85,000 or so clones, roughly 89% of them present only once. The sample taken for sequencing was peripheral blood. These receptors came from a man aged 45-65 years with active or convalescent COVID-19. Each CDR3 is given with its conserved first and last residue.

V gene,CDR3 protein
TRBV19,CASSMSVPHRPGRNQPQHF
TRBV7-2,CASRLIMNTEAFF
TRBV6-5,CASRHTGVDYGYTF
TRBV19,CATRNGVNQPQHF
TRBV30,CAWTSPYQETQYF
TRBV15,CATSRGELQPGLLNEKLFF
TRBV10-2,CASRTSGSDTQYF
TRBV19,CASSTTLAGARYGYTF
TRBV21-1,CASSKRQGMNEQFF
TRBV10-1,CASSESNFGSSYNEQFF
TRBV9,CASSVGGTGGGDEQFF
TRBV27,CASSPTGRENYNSPLHF
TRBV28,CASNQKSGNSYEQYF
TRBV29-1,CSVSRDRNTEAFF
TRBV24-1,CATSDLQGAGDKNTEAFF
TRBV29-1,CSGGTGDTEAFF
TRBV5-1,CASSQTGSEEQPQHF
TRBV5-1,CASMRAGGDTGELFF
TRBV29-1,CSVEVRDTEAFF
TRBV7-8,CASSPTDSNTEAFF
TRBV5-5,CASSFVGTSGEKVNEQFF
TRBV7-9,CASSLYRGAPPQETQYF
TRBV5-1,CASSAGGDTYNSPLHF
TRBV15,CATSSTGTGGGTEAFF
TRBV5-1,CASSWRDRPYEQYF
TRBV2,CASSGAVAPYGYTF
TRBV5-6,CASSSLDRENYGYTF
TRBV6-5,CASRQGASNQPQHF
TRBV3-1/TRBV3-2,CASSHFFNEETQYF
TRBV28,CASSSGTKYNEQFF